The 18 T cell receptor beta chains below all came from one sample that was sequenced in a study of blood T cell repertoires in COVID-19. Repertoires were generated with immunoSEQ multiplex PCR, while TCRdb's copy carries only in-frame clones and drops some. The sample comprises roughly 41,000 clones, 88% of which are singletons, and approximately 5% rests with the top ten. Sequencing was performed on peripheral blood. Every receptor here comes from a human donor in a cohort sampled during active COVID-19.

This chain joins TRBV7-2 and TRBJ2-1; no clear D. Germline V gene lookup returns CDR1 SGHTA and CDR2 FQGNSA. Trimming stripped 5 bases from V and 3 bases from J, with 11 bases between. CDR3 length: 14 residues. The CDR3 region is CASSPRDVYNEQFF. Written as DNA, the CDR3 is TGTGCCAGCAGCCCCCGAGATGTCTACAATGAGCAGTTCTTC.

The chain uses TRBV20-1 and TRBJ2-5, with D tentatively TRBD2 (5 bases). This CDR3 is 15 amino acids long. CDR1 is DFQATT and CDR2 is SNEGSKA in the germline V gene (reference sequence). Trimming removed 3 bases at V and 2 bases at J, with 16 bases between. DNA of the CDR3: TGCAGTGCTAGTTCCCCTATGCGGGTACAAGAGACCCAGTACTTC. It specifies CSASSPMRVQETQYF.

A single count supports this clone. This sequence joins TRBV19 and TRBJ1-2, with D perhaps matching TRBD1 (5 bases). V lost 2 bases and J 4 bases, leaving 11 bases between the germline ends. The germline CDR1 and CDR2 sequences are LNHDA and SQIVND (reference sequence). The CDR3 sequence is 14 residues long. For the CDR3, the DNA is TGTGCCAGTAGTATATTGGGCCAGGGCTATGGCTACACCTTC. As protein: CASSILGQGYGYTF.

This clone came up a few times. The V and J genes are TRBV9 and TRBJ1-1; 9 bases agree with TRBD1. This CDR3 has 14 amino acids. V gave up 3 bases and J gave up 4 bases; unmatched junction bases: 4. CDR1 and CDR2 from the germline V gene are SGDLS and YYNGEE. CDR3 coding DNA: TGTGCCAGCAGCGCGGGACAGGGAGTCACTGAAGCTTTCTTT. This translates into CASSAGQGVTEAFF. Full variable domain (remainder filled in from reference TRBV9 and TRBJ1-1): DSGVTQTPKHLITATGQRVTLRCSPRSGDLSVYWYQQSLDQGLQFLIQYYNGEERAKGNILERFSAQQFPDLHSELNLSSLELGDSALYFCASSAGQGVTEAFFGQGTRLTVV.

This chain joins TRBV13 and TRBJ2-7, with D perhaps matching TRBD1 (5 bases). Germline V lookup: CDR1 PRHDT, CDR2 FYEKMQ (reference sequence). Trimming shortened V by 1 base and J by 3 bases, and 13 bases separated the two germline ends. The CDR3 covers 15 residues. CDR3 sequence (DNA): TGTGCCAGCAGCTTAGTCCAGGGTTCCAACTACGAGCAGTACTTC. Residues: CASSLVQGSNYEQYF.

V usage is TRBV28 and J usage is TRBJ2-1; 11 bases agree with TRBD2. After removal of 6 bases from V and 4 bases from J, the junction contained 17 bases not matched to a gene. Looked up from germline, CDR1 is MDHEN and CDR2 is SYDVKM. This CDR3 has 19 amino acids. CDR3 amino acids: CASRPAPTSGSYLYNEQFF. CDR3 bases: TGTGCCAGCAGGCCAGCCCCCACTAGCGGGAGCTACCTTTACAATGAGCAGTTCTTC.

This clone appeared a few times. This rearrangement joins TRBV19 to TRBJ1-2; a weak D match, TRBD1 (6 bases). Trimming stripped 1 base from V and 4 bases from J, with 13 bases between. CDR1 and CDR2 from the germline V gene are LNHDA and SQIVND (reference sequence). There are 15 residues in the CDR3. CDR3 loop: CASSIGDRRTYGYTF. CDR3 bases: TGTGCCAGTAGTATAGGCGACAGGAGGACCTATGGCTACACCTTC.

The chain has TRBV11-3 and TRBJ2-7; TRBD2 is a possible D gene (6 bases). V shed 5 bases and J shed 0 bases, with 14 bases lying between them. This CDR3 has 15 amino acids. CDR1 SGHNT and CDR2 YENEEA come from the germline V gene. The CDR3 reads CASSPLSGDSYEQYF. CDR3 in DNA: TGTGCCAGCAGCCCACTTTCGGGGGACTCCTACGAGCAGTACTTC.

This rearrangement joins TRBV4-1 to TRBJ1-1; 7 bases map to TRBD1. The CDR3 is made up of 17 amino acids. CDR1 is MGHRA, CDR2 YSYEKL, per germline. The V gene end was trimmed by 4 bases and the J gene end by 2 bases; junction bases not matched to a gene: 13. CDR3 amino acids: CASSPTGTAWVNTEAFF. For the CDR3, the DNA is TGCGCCAGCAGCCCCACCGGGACAGCCTGGGTTAACACTGAAGCTTTCTTT.

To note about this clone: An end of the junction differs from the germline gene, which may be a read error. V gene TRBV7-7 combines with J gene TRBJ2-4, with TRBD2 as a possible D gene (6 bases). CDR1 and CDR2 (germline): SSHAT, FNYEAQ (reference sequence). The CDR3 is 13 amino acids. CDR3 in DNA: TGTGCTAGCAGCTTAGCCTGGGGGGACATTCAGTACTTC. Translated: CASSLAWGDIQYF.

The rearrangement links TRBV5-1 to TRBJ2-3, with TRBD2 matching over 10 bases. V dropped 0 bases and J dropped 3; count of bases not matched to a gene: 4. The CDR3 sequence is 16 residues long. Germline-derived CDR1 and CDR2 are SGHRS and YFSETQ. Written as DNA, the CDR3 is TGCGCCAGCAGCTTGGTTGCTAGCGGGAGAACAGATACGCAGTATTTT. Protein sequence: CASSLVASGRTDTQYF. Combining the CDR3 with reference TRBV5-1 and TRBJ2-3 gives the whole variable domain KAGVTQTPRYLIKTRGQQVTLSCSPISGHRSVSWYQQTPGQGLQFLFEYFSETQRNKGNFPGRFSGRQFSNSRSEMNVSTLELGDSALYLCASSLVASGRTDTQYFGPGTRLTVL.

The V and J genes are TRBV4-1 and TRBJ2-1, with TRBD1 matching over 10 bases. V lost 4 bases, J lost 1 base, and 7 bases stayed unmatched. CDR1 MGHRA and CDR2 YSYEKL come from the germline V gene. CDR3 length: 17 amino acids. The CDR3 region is CASSPRGQGISYNEQFF. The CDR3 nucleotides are TGCGCCAGCAGCCCAAGGGGACAGGGGATTTCCTACAATGAGCAGTTCTTC.

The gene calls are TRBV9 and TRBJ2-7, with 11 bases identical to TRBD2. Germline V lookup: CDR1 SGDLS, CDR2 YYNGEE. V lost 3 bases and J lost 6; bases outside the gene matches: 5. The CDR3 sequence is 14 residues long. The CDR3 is CASSETSGSSEQYF. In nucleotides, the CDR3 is TGTGCCAGCAGCGAAACTAGCGGGAGCAGCGAGCAGTACTTC. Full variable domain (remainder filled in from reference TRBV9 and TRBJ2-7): DSGVTQTPKHLITATGQRVTLRCSPRSGDLSVYWYQQSLDQGLQFLIQYYNGEERAKGNILERFSAQQFPDLHSELNLSSLELGDSALYFCASSETSGSSEQYFGPGTRLTVT.

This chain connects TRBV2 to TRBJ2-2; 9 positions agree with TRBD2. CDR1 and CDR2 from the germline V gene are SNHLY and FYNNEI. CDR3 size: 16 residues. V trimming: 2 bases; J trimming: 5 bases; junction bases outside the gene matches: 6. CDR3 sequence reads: CASSEISAGGTGELFF. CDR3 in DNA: TGTGCCAGCAGTGAAATCTCAGCGGGAGGTACCGGGGAGCTGTTTTTT.

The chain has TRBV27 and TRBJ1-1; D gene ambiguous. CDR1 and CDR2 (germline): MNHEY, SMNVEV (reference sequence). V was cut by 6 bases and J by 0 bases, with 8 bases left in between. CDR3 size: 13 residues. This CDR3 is CASREQLNTEAFF. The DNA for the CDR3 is TGTGCCAGCAGAGAACAGTTGAACACTGAAGCTTTCTTT.

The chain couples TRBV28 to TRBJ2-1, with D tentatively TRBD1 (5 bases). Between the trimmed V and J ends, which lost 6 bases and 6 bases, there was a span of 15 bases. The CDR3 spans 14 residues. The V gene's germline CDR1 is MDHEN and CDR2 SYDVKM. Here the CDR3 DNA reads TGTGCCAGCAGCCAACGCACAGGAAGCAATGAGCAGTTCTTC. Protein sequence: CASSQRTGSNEQFF.

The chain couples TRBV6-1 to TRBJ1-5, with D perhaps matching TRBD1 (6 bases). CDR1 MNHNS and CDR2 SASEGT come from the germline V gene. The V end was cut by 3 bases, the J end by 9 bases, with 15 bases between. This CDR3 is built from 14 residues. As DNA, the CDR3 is TGTGCCAGCAGTGATATGGGGGGGCGAATGCCCCAGCATTTT. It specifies CASSDMGGRMPQHF.

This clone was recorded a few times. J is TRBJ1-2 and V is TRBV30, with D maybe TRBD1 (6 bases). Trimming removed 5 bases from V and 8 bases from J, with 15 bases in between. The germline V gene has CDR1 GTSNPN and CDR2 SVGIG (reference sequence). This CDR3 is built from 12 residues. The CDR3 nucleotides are TGTGCCTGGGACCTCTCGACAGGAGGCTACACCTTC. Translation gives CAWDLSTGGYTF.